This T cell receptor beta chain was found in a study of shared clonotypes between healthy human individuals. The table lists this clone with a count of one. CDR3 length: 13 amino acids. CDR1 is SGHNT, CDR2 YENEEA, per germline. V was trimmed by 8 bases and J by 4 bases, leaving 14 bases between them. Assay used: immunoSEQ multiplex PCR; TCRdb lists only in-frame clones, some missing. Of 2 million to 2.5 million clones in the sample, less than 95% were seen once. Material: naive CD4+ T cells from PBMCs. Subset indicated: CD45RA+ positively selected. V usage is TRBV11-3 and J usage is TRBJ2-5; the D gene is possibly TRBD2 (5 bases). This sequence was found in a man aged 18 to 30 in good health. Some clones in this sample may be carry-over from other donors' samples. The CDR3 nucleotides read TGTGCCAGCTCCCAGAGAGGGATAGAGACCCAGTACTTC. It codes for CASSQRGIETQYF.